These 30 T cell receptor beta chains were all obtained from the same sample, sequenced in a study of blood T cell repertoires in COVID-19 (dated by TCRdb to the early 2020s). The method behind the library was the immunoSEQ multiplex PCR assay. Imported from immuneACCESS, the table was reduced by TCRdb to in-frame sequences with V and J called. These copies leave out some clones; in studies compared against another copy, an unresolved V gene accounts for under half, and the cause of the remainder is not known. The sample table records about 170,000 clones; 70% to 90% of these occur just once. The ten largest clones represent just over 2.5% of the sample. The sequenced material came from peripheral blood. These receptors all come from a woman older than 75 with COVID-19, enrolled during active disease.

The chain combines TRBV7-2 with TRBJ2-1, with D possibly TRBD2 on 5 matching bases. Germline CDR1 is SGHTA and CDR2 is FQGNSA. CDR3 length: 15 residues. The V end lost 0 bases, the J end lost 4 bases, and 10 bases lay between the germline ends. The CDR3 nucleotides are TGTGCCAGCAGCTTAGCGGGAGAGGGTTACAATGAGCAGTTCTTC. It codes for CASSLAGEGYNEQFF.

This sequence joins TRBV5-1 and TRBJ1-4; 9 positions agree with TRBD1. With 3 bases clipped from V and 7 bases from J, the junction kept 7 bases outside the gene matches. The CDR3 length is 15 residues. Germline V lookup: CDR1 SGHRS, CDR2 YFSETQ. The CDR3 sequence: CASSSWTGAVEKLFF. The CDR3 coding sequence is TGCGCCAGCAGCTCCTGGACAGGGGCGGTTGAAAAACTGTTTTTT. The full variable domain, with the rest looked up from reference TRBV5-1 and TRBJ1-4, is KAGVTQTPRYLIKTRGQQVTLSCSPISGHRSVSWYQQTPGQGLQFLFEYFSETQRNKGNFPGRFSGRQFSNSRSEMNVSTLELGDSALYLCASSSWTGAVEKLFFGSGTQLSVL.

The CDR3 loop is CASSLIPRSSEKLFF. As DNA, the CDR3 is TGTGCCAGCAGCTTAATACCCCGGTCGAGTGAAAAACTGTTTTTT. The rearrangement links TRBV27 to TRBJ1-4; D unclear. Trimming cost V 6 bases and J 7 bases, with 18 bases left between them. Germline values: CDR1 MNHEY, CDR2 SMNVEV (reference sequence). CDR3 length equals 15 residues.

The V call is TRBV28, the J call TRBJ2-7; TRBD1 might be the D (6 bases). The CDR3 sequence is 16 residues long. Per germline, CDR1 MDHEN and CDR2 SYDVKM. Trimming pared 6 bases from V and 3 bases from J, leaving 21 bases between. The CDR3 sequence: CASSILTGTTFYEQYF. CDR3 in DNA: TGTGCCAGCAGCATTTTAACCGGGACAACCTTCTACGAGCAGTACTTC.

Written as DNA, the CDR3 is TGCAGCGTTGCACCAGTAGCGGGGGCTTCGGGTGAGCAGTTCTTC. It encodes CSVAPVAGASGEQFF. V and J are TRBV29-1 and TRBJ2-1; 9 nucleotides match TRBD2. The CDR3 extends over 15 amino acids. V lost 4 bases and J lost 9; bases outside the gene matches: 13. CDR1 and CDR2 (germline): SQVTM, ANQGSEA.

CDR3 residues: CASSPVRDRIQAGANVLTF. CDR3 DNA sequence: TGCGCCAGCAGCCCGGTGCGCGACAGGATTCAAGCTGGGGCCAACGTCCTGACTTTC. This chain connects TRBV4-1 to TRBJ2-6; TRBD1 is a possible D gene (6 bases). The CDR3 runs to 19 residues. Germline V CDR1 and CDR2: MGHRA, YSYEKL. Trimming removed 4 bases from V and 2 bases from J, with 21 bases in between.

The chain couples TRBV4-3 to TRBJ2-3; 13 bases are a match to TRBD2. The CDR3 runs 20 residues. With V trimmed by 0 bases and J by 5 bases, 14 bases remained unmatched. The germline CDR1 and CDR2 sequences are LGHNA and YSLEER. The CDR3: CASSQDYLGTSGTSGDTQYF. CDR3 sequence (DNA): TGCGCCAGCAGCCAAGATTACTTAGGGACTAGCGGGACTTCGGGAGATACGCAGTATTTT.

The CDR3, as DNA: TGTGCCAGCAGTTTTCAATCCGGCTACGAGCAGTACTTC. Amino acid sequence: CASSFQSGYEQYF. The V call is TRBV28, the J call TRBJ2-7; D unclear. CDR1 and CDR2 (germline): MDHEN, SYDVKM. This CDR3 spans 13 amino acids. The V end was cut by 3 bases, the J end by 3 bases, with 9 bases between.

The chain uses TRBV28 and TRBJ1-5, with TRBD1 as a possible D gene (6 bases). The CDR3 runs to 17 residues. Germline values: CDR1 MDHEN, CDR2 SYDVKM. The V and J ends lost 6 bases and 0 bases respectively, with 18 bases between them. The DNA for the CDR3 is TGTGCCAGCAGCCCTCAACCCCAGGGGAATAGCAATCAGCCCCAGCATTTT. Translation gives CASSPQPQGNSNQPQHF.

Details on this clone: A read error may account for a junction end that differs from germline. This chain connects TRBV7-9 to TRBJ2-7; a weak D match, TRBD2 (7 bases). This CDR3 is 14 amino acids long. CDR1 is SEHNR and CDR2 is FQNEAQ in the germline V gene (reference sequence). CDR3 sequence (DNA): TGTGCCAGCAGCCTAGCGGACAGCTCCTACGAGCAGTACTTC. It encodes CASSLADSSYEQYF.

The CDR3 DNA follows: TGTGCCAGCAGCTTAGTGGGGGCAGCAGACCCAACTAATGAAAAACTGTTTTTT. Protein product: CASSLVGAADPTNEKLFF. The genes are TRBV11-2 and TRBJ1-4, with D maybe TRBD1 (6 bases). Trimming stripped 1 base from V and 0 bases from J, with 15 bases between. CDR1 and CDR2 (germline): SGHAT, FQNNGV. CDR3 length: 18 residues.

This clone has more than one count but fewer than ten. The chain is built from TRBV12-3 or TRBV12-4 and TRBJ1-5; D may be TRBD1 (5 bases). This CDR3 comprises 13 residues. Trimming stripped 4 bases from V and 7 bases from J, with 11 bases between. The CDR3: CASSSGHTQPQHF. Written as DNA, the CDR3 is TGTGCCAGCAGTTCAGGGCATACACAGCCCCAGCATTTT.

This clone was recorded a few times. The chain joins TRBV6-2 or TRBV6-3 to TRBJ1-3; D is undetermined. Trimming pared 2 bases from V and 0 bases from J, leaving 11 bases between. Germline values: CDR1 MNHEY, CDR2 SVGEGT. CDR3 size: 16 residues. The CDR3 nucleotides read TGTGCCAGCAGTTACGGGGAGGCGAACTCTGGAAACACCATATATTTT. The encoded protein is CASSYGEANSGNTIYF.

This chain links TRBV7-8 with TRBJ1-1; D may be TRBD1 (5 bases). Germline V gene data show CDR1 as SGHVS and CDR2 as FQNEAQ. With 5 bases removed from V and 6 bases from J, the gap between germline ends came to 10 bases. This CDR3 has 12 residues. In nucleotides, the CDR3 is TGTGCCAGCAGCCCTGGGGGGGCTGAAGCTTTCTTT. Protein: CASSPGGAEAFF.

This chain uses TRBV28 with TRBJ2-7; possibly TRBD2 for D (5 bases). With 3 bases removed from V and 3 bases from J, the gap between germline ends came to 12 bases. This CDR3 is built from 14 residues. Germline V gives CDR1 MDHEN, CDR2 SYDVKM. The CDR3 nucleotides read TGTGCCAGCAGTTTTCCGGGAACCCACTACGAGCAGTACTTC. It yields the protein CASSFPGTHYEQYF.

The chain joins TRBV5-5 to TRBJ2-3; TRBD1 might be the D (5 bases). Germline CDR1 is SGHKS and CDR2 is YYEKEE (reference sequence). The CDR3 sequence is 16 residues long. V lost 2 bases and J 0 bases, leaving 13 bases between the germline ends. The CDR3 region has the DNA TGTGCCAGCAGCTTCGGTGGGGCGGCTAGCACAGATACGCAGTATTTT. Its translation is CASSFGGAASTDTQYF.

V usage is TRBV19 and J usage is TRBJ2-1, with 8 bases that match TRBD1. This CDR3 comprises 15 residues. Looked up from germline, CDR1 is LNHDA and CDR2 is SQIVND (reference sequence). Trimming took 6 bases from V and 2 from J; bases not matched to a gene: 6. CDR3 in DNA: TGTGCCAGTAGGGAGACAGGGGCTCCCTACAATGAGCAGTTCTTC. Its protein product is CASRETGAPYNEQFF.

This chain uses TRBV6-6 with TRBJ2-7; 11 nucleotides match TRBD2. V trimming: 5 bases; J trimming: 4 bases; junction bases outside the gene matches: 4. The CDR3 spans 14 residues. CDR1 is MNHNY and CDR2 is SVGAGI in the germline V gene (reference sequence). The DNA of the CDR3 is TGTGCCAGCAGTCCCCTAGCGGGAGGTTACGAGCAGTACTTC. Its translation: CASSPLAGGYEQYF.

This rearrangement joins TRBV5-1 to TRBJ2-3, with TRBD1 matching over 8 bases. V shed 0 bases, J shed 5 bases, and the junction held 8 bases outside the gene matches. Germline V CDR1 and CDR2: SGHRS, YFSETQ. The CDR3 runs to 16 residues. CDR3 sequence reads: CASSLGSRGLEDTQYF. The CDR3 DNA is TGCGCCAGCAGCTTGGGGTCCAGGGGGCTGGAAGATACGCAGTATTTT.

This chain uses TRBV7-9 with TRBJ2-7; perhaps TRBD1 as D (6 bases). CDR3 length: 13 residues. Germline assignment: CDR1 SEHNR and CDR2 FQNEAQ (reference sequence). V dropped 5 bases and J dropped 3 bases, with 11 bases sitting between them. The CDR3 sequence: CASSVDSYYEQYF. Here the CDR3 DNA reads TGTGCCAGCAGCGTGGACAGTTACTACGAGCAGTACTTC.

J is TRBJ2-7 and V is TRBV18; the D gene is possibly TRBD2 (6 bases). This CDR3 spans 16 amino acids. V was shortened by 0 bases and J by 1 base, with 13 bases between the two germline ends. Germline V lookup: CDR1 KGHSH, CDR2 LQKENI. CDR3 coding DNA: TGTGCCAGCTCACCACCAAATGGGGCGGGATCCTACGAGCAGTACTTC. Its translation: CASSPPNGAGSYEQYF. Full variable domain (missing parts from reference TRBV18 and TRBJ2-7): NAGVMQNPRHLVRRRGQEARLRCSPMKGHSHVYWYRQLPEEGLKFMVYLQKENIIDESGMPKERFSAEFPKEGPSILRIQQVVRGDSAAYFCASSPPNGAGSYEQYFGPGTRLTVT.

The chain links TRBV11-2 to TRBJ2-7; 10 nucleotides line up with TRBD1. Losses at the gene ends were 4 bases for V and 4 bases for J; bases not matched to a gene: 7. The CDR3 covers 15 residues. Germline assignment: CDR1 SGHAT and CDR2 FQNNGV. The CDR3 region has the DNA TGTGCCAGCAGCTACGGACAGGGGGGTTCGTACGAGCAGTACTTC. It codes for CASSYGQGGSYEQYF.

The V and J genes are TRBV29-1 and TRBJ1-1; no reliable D call. This CDR3 is 13 amino acids long. V dropped 5 bases and J dropped 1 base, with 11 bases sitting between them. Germline lookup yields CDR1 SQVTM and CDR2 ANQGSEA. CDR3: CSVRPGGNTEAFF. The DNA of the CDR3 is TGCAGCGTTCGGCCGGGAGGGAACACTGAAGCTTTCTTT.

The chain combines TRBV6-5 with TRBJ1-3, with D unclear. Trimming removed 6 bases from V and 3 bases from J, with 9 bases in between. CDR1 MNHEY and CDR2 SVGAGI come from the germline V gene. This CDR3 has 13 residues. CDR3 protein: CASRKPVGNTIYF. The CDR3 region has the DNA TGTGCCAGCAGGAAACCGGTTGGAAACACCATATATTTT.

The rearrangement links TRBV2 to TRBJ2-1, with 7 bases identical to TRBD2. This CDR3 is built from 14 residues. Looked up from germline, CDR1 is SNHLY and CDR2 is FYNNEI. With 7 bases clipped from V and 0 bases from J, the junction kept 3 bases outside the gene matches. CDR3 amino acids: CASKGGSSYNEQFF. The CDR3 nucleotides are TGTGCCAGCAAAGGCGGGAGCTCCTACAATGAGCAGTTCTTC.

The chain employs TRBV10-2 and TRBJ1-1, with 8 bases lining up with TRBD1. Germline V gives CDR1 WSHSY, CDR2 SAAADI. The CDR3 runs to 17 residues. The trim removed 4 bases at V and 1 base at J, leaving 11 bases unmatched. The DNA of the CDR3 is TGCGCCAGCAGTGCGACAGGGGCCGGAGACGCGAACACTGAAGCTTTCTTT. Translated: CASSATGAGDANTEAFF.

The chain uses TRBV2 and TRBJ2-6; tentatively, D is TRBD2 (5 bases). V lost 8 bases and J lost 0, with 11 bases in between. The V gene's germline CDR1 is SNHLY and CDR2 FYNNEI. The CDR3 is made up of 15 amino acids. The CDR3 reads CASHPGGSGANVLTF. DNA of the CDR3: TGTGCCAGCCACCCAGGAGGCTCTGGGGCCAACGTCCTGACTTTC.

This rearrangement joins TRBV9 to TRBJ1-2; D perhaps matches TRBD1 (5 bases). Germline CDR1 SGDLS, CDR2 YYNGEE. The CDR3 is made up of 15 amino acids. Trimming left V 0 bases short and J 2 bases short, with 11 bases between. The CDR3 loop reads CASSVGQGGNYGYTF. The CDR3, as DNA: TGTGCCAGCAGCGTAGGGCAGGGCGGCAACTATGGCTACACCTTC.

This sequence joins TRBV7-2 and TRBJ2-2; 10 positions match TRBD2. Trimming cost V 5 bases and J 6 bases; bases outside gene matches: 9. The CDR3 runs 16 residues. CDR1 and CDR2 from the germline V gene are SGHTA and FQGNSA. CDR3 DNA: TGTGCCAGCAGCCCGGAGGCTAGCGGGAGTCCCGGGGAGCTGTTTTTT. It yields the protein CASSPEASGSPGELFF.

The chain recombines TRBV5-6 with TRBJ1-2; D is uncertain. Germline V gives CDR1 SGHDT, CDR2 YYEEEE. V lost 4 bases, J lost 7 bases, and 17 bases lay in between. The CDR3 sequence is 14 residues long. The CDR3 region is CASSPVGQDFGYTF. CDR3 DNA sequence: TGTGCCAGCAGCCCCGTCGGGCAGGACTTTGGCTACACCTTC.